A single sample is the source of the 27 T cell receptor beta chains below, sequenced in a study of blood T cell repertoires in COVID-19. TCRdb's table, derived via immunoSEQ multiplex PCR, lists solely in-frame clones and lacks some. The sample includes around 130,000 clones, more than 80% of them seen just once. Sequenced material: peripheral blood. The origin of the receptors is a human donor in a cohort sampled during active COVID-19.

This clone has only one observation. V is TRBV5-6 and J is TRBJ2-2; 7 nucleotides agree with TRBD1. This CDR3 region has 17 residues. Trimming removed 0 bases from V and 4 bases from J; junction bases left unmatched: 9. Germline V gene sequence: CDR1 SGHDT, CDR2 YYEEEE. CDR3 coding DNA: TGTGCCAGCAGCTTGGGAGGGGGCCAAAGGGTCACCGGGGAGCTGTTTTTT. It yields the protein CASSLGGGQRVTGELFF.

The chain employs TRBV4-3 and TRBJ1-1; TRBD1 agrees at 9 bases. The V segment lost 0 bases and the J segment 6 bases; nucleotides outside the gene matches: 5. The CDR3 is made up of 15 amino acids. Germline assignment: CDR1 LGHNA and CDR2 YSLEER. CDR3 loop: CASSQDYRQGAEAFF. CDR3 coding DNA: TGCGCCAGCAGCCAAGATTACCGACAGGGGGCTGAAGCTTTCTTT.

The chain is built from TRBV5-6 and TRBJ1-3, with D possibly TRBD1 on 5 matching bases. This CDR3 has 17 residues. Per germline, CDR1 SGHDT and CDR2 YYEEEE. Trimming shortened V by 0 bases and J by 0 bases, and 13 bases separated the two germline ends. Written as DNA, the CDR3 is TGTGCCAGCAGCTTGGGAAGGGGACTCTCCTCTGGAAACACCATATATTTT. This sequence encodes CASSLGRGLSSGNTIYF.

V gene TRBV19 combines with J gene TRBJ1-3; unclear D gene. Trimming cost V 4 bases and J 4 bases, with 8 bases left between them. CDR3 length equals 13 residues. In germline, CDR1 is LNHDA, CDR2 SQIVND (reference sequence). CDR3: CASSTQRGNTIYF. Here the CDR3 DNA reads TGTGCCAGTAGTACCCAGAGGGGAAACACCATATATTTT.

The gene calls are TRBV5-1 and TRBJ1-1; D uncertain. The length of the CDR3 is 14 residues. The germline V gene has CDR1 SGHRS and CDR2 YFSETQ. V gave up 0 bases and J gave up 4 bases, with 10 bases separating them. The CDR3 loop reads CASSLGPAGTEAFF. Written as DNA, the CDR3 is TGCGCCAGCAGCTTGGGCCCTGCAGGCACTGAAGCTTTCTTT.

The V call is TRBV9, the J call TRBJ2-2; 7 nucleotides line up with TRBD1. The CDR3 consists of 17 residues. V lost 0 bases and J lost 6; bases outside the gene matches: 11. CDR1 and CDR2 (germline): SGDLS, YYNGEE. CDR3 DNA: TGTGCCAGCAGCGTAGCTCCAAGGGGGCCGGGCTCCGGGGAGCTGTTTTTT. It encodes CASSVAPRGPGSGELFF.

The V call is TRBV7-2, the J call TRBJ2-5; 8 bases match TRBD2. Germline V gene sequence: CDR1 SGHTA, CDR2 FQGNSA. This CDR3 is 13 amino acids long. Trimming took 4 bases from V and 3 from J; bases not matched to a gene: 1. The CDR3: CASSSGGEETQYF. Written as DNA, the CDR3 is TGTGCCAGCAGCTCCGGGGGGGAAGAGACCCAGTACTTC.

The chain couples TRBV6-6 to TRBJ2-5, with D perhaps TRBD2 (6 bases). The length of the CDR3 is 16 residues. Germline lookup yields CDR1 MNHNY and CDR2 SVGAGI (reference sequence). V was trimmed by 5 bases and J by 2 bases, leaving 18 bases between them. CDR3 nucleotide sequence: TGTGCCAGCAGTACTGGGGGGAAACCATCGCAAGAGACCCAGTACTTC. Translation: CASSTGGKPSQETQYF.

The chain recombines TRBV7-2 with TRBJ2-3; perhaps TRBD2 as D (6 bases). This CDR3 comprises 14 residues. CDR1 is SGHTA and CDR2 is FQGNSA in the germline V gene. V lost 5 bases and J 2 bases, leaving 11 bases between the germline ends. This chain's CDR3 is CASSLGLDTDTQYF. The CDR3, as DNA: TGTGCCAGCAGCCTGGGACTGGACACAGATACGCAGTATTTT.

This sequence joins TRBV6-5 and TRBJ2-7, with a weak D call TRBD1 (6 bases). The CDR3 loop spans 15 amino acids. CDR1 and CDR2 from the germline V gene are MNHEY and SVGAGI. Trimming removed 0 bases at V and 0 bases at J, with 9 bases between. CDR3 sequence reads: CASSYSGQSSYEQYV. DNA of the CDR3: TGTGCCAGCAGTTACTCTGGACAGAGCTCCTACGAGCAGTACGTC.

J is TRBJ2-1 and V is TRBV6-6, with 13 positions matching TRBD2. This CDR3 region has 17 residues. Per germline, CDR1 MNHNY and CDR2 SVGAGI (reference sequence). The J segment lost 1 base and the V segment lost 5 bases, leaving 5 bases of the junction unmatched. CDR3 in amino acids: CASSLGLAGESYNEQFF. The CDR3 DNA reads TGTGCCAGCAGTCTCGGACTAGCGGGAGAATCCTACAATGAGCAGTTCTTC.

This clone was detected once. The chain recombines TRBV11-1 with TRBJ1-1, with 9 bases fitting TRBD1. There are 15 residues in the CDR3. Trimming cost V 5 bases and J 2 bases; bases outside gene matches: 6. Germline V gene data show CDR1 as SGHAT and CDR2 as FQDESV (reference sequence). CDR3 nucleotide sequence: TGTGCCAGCAGCCAGGGGACAGGGCCTAACACTGAAGCTTTCTTT. Translation: CASSQGTGPNTEAFF.

The chain carries TRBV5-1 and TRBJ2-1; 9 nucleotides line up with TRBD2. Germline loops: CDR1 SGHRS, CDR2 YFSETQ. This CDR3 comprises 16 residues. V trimming: 6 bases; J trimming: 9 bases; junction bases outside the gene matches: 16. The CDR3 reads CASKRGGIAGDGEQFF. DNA of the CDR3: TGCGCCAGCAAGAGGGGGGGTATAGCGGGAGACGGTGAGCAGTTCTTC.

The genes are TRBV7-6 and TRBJ2-1, with D tentatively TRBD1 (5 bases). CDR1 is SGHVS, CDR2 FNYEAQ, per germline. The CDR3 is 17 residues long. V lost 1 base to trimming and J lost 0 bases, with 13 bases between them. DNA of the CDR3: TGTGCCAGCAGCTTAGACAATGGGGCACTCTCCTACAATGAGCAGTTCTTC. The encoded protein is CASSLDNGALSYNEQFF.

The V gene is TRBV11-3, the J gene TRBJ1-4; the D is unclear. Deletions cut 5 bases from V and 3 bases from J, with 10 bases between. The CDR3 has 14 residues. Looked up from germline, CDR1 is SGHNT and CDR2 is YENEEA. This chain's CDR3 is CASSTTRSNEKLFF. CDR3 sequence (DNA): TGTGCCAGCAGCACGACAAGGTCTAATGAAAAACTGTTTTTT.

The V gene is TRBV5-1, the J gene TRBJ2-1, with D possibly being TRBD2 (5 bases). Germline V CDR1 and CDR2: SGHRS, YFSETQ. Trimming took 4 bases from V and 7 from J, leaving 15 bases between them. The CDR3 loop spans 14 amino acids. The CDR3: CASSIQDSLNEQFF. The CDR3 DNA is TGCGCCAGCAGCATTCAGGACTCCCTGAATGAGCAGTTCTTC.

This sequence joins TRBV6-2 or TRBV6-3 and TRBJ1-2, with 7 bases that match TRBD1. V lost 5 bases and J lost 4; bases outside the gene matches: 13. Germline V gene data show CDR1 as MNHEY and CDR2 as SVGEGT. CDR3 length: 16 residues. The DNA of the CDR3 is TGTGCCAGCAGTACCCCTCCCGCAGGGGGTATCTATGGCTACACCTTC. This gives the protein CASSTPPAGGIYGYTF.

The V and J genes are TRBV9 and TRBJ2-5; possible D gene TRBD2, 6 bases. The CDR3 length is 15 residues. The V end was cut by 0 bases, the J end by 5 bases, with 14 bases between. Germline assignment: CDR1 SGDLS and CDR2 YYNGEE. CDR3 sequence (DNA): TGTGCCAGCAGCGTAGAAGGGGCGCGGGATGAGACCCAGTACTTC. Its translation is CASSVEGARDETQYF.

The chain employs TRBV15 and TRBJ2-5; D is possibly TRBD2 (5 bases). V lost 1 base, J lost 3 bases, and 18 bases lay in between. The CDR3 spans 17 residues. CDR1 and CDR2 (germline): LNHNV, YYDKDF (reference sequence). The CDR3 sequence is CATSRVRGSSGEETQYF. The DNA for the CDR3 is TGTGCCACCAGCAGAGTTCGGGGTTCATCCGGGGAAGAGACCCAGTACTTC.

The J gene is TRBJ1-1, the V gene TRBV10-1, with D unclear. The CDR3 contains 16 residues. Per the germline V gene, CDR1 is WNHNN and CDR2 is SYGVQD (reference sequence). V lost 2 bases and J 1 base, leaving 14 bases between the germline ends. CDR3 bases: TGCGCCAGCAGTGAGGGTATTTTCGGGGAGAACACTGAAGCTTTCTTT. Its translation is CASSEGIFGENTEAFF.

The chain has TRBV19 and TRBJ2-1; possible D gene TRBD2, 6 bases. Per the germline V gene, CDR1 is LNHDA and CDR2 is SQIVND (reference sequence). Trimming removed 9 bases from V and 9 bases from J, with 18 bases in between. This CDR3 has 13 amino acids. The CDR3 loop is CASGKTVSGEQFF. For the CDR3, the DNA is TGTGCCAGCGGAAAGACAGTTAGCGGTGAGCAGTTCTTC.

The chain couples TRBV5-1 to TRBJ2-7; tentative D call: TRBD1 (7 bases). V shed 4 bases and J shed 0 bases, with 17 bases lying between them. The CDR3 loop spans 16 amino acids. Germline CDR1 SGHRS, CDR2 YFSETQ. CDR3 coding DNA: TGCGCCAGCAGCCTGACCGCGGGACAGAGCTCCTACGAGCAGTACTTC. Amino acid sequence: CASSLTAGQSSYEQYF.

The chain couples TRBV19 to TRBJ2-7; TRBD1 agrees at 7 bases. V was pared by 5 bases and J by 7 bases, with 8 bases of the junction left unmatched. The CDR3 length is 13 residues. Germline CDR1 and CDR2: LNHDA and SQIVND (reference sequence). CDR3 in amino acids: CASSLGQAPEQYF. CDR3 bases: TGTGCCAGTAGTTTAGGACAGGCCCCTGAGCAGTACTTC.

The rearrangement links TRBV25-1 to TRBJ1-2; no reliable D call. CDR1 is MGHDK, CDR2 SYGVNS, per germline. The CDR3 is 13 residues long. Trimming removed 1 base at V and 8 bases at J, with 11 bases between. The CDR3 DNA sequence: TGTGCCAGCAGTGAATTTCTGGGCCAAGGCTACACCTTC. It translates to CASSEFLGQGYTF.

V gene TRBV4-3 combines with J gene TRBJ2-5; 8 nucleotides match TRBD2. This CDR3 comprises 15 residues. CDR1 and CDR2 from the germline V gene are LGHNA and YSLEER. Germline trimming cut 5 bases from V and 4 bases from J; bases unmatched to any gene: 9. CDR3 protein: CASSKSGGGRETQYF. In DNA, the CDR3 is TGCGCCAGCAGCAAAAGCGGGGGTGGTCGAGAGACCCAGTACTTC.

J is TRBJ2-3 and V is TRBV10-3; D not certain. Germline assignment: CDR1 ENHRY and CDR2 SYGVKD. The CDR3 has 13 amino acids. The germline V and J ends were trimmed by 6 bases and 8 bases, with 15 bases remaining between them. The CDR3 DNA reads TGTGCCATCAGCGATAGCCCCGACGGTACGCAGTATTTT. Protein product: CAISDSPDGTQYF.

The chain employs TRBV10-3 and TRBJ1-2; 8 bases line up with TRBD1. This CDR3 is built from 12 residues. Germline V gene sequence: CDR1 ENHRY, CDR2 SYGVKD. The J segment lost 6 bases and the V segment lost 10 bases, leaving 7 bases of the junction unmatched. CDR3 sequence reads: CATRTGTDGYTF. CDR3 nucleotides: TGTGCCACCAGGACAGGGACTGATGGCTACACCTTC.